These 14 T cell receptor beta chains were sequenced from one sample in a study of T cells expressing NK-cell markers. TCRdb reprocessed the 5' RACE reads, with one entry per CDR3 protein and no DNA. The listing records about 390,000 distinct CDR3 sequences. The specimen was blood T cells: a sorted CD56 or NKG2C T cell subset, CD4+ or CD8+ T cells, or bulk PBMC T cells (not recorded which). Receptors originate from a woman in her 50s in good health.

The V and J genes are TRBV10-3 and TRBJ2-7; the D call of TRBD2 rests on TCRdb alone, since no DNA is present to check it. The length of the CDR3 is 14 residues. CDR1 and CDR2 from the germline V gene are ENHRY and SYGVKD. The CDR3 is CAISGTSGPYEQYF.

V and J are TRBV3-1 and TRBJ2-3; the D call from TCRdb, TRBD2, cannot be confirmed without DNA. The CDR3 extends over 17 amino acids. CDR1 and CDR2 from the germline V gene are LGHDT and YNNKEL (reference sequence). The CDR3: CASTLAGGASSTDTQYF.

This chain connects TRBV5-1 to TRBJ2-7. Germline values: CDR1 SGHRS, CDR2 YFSETQ. This CDR3 has 14 residues. The CDR3 spells CASSLLTSSYEQYF.

This CDR3 is CASSPRAGRGTEAFF. This sequence joins TRBV7-2 and TRBJ1-1; the D gene TCRdb calls, TRBD1, cannot be checked with no DNA. This CDR3 is built from 15 residues. Per germline, CDR1 SGHTA and CDR2 FQGNSA.

This chain uses TRBV5-1 with TRBJ2-1; the TCRdb call, TRBD2, lacks DNA for checking. CDR1 is SGHRS and CDR2 is YFSETQ in the germline V gene. This CDR3 region has 16 residues. The CDR3 is CASSSPSVGGNNEQFF.

V usage is TRBV11-3 and J usage is TRBJ1-1; TCRdb picks TRBD1, but there is no DNA to check that call. This CDR3 has 15 residues. Germline V gene data show CDR1 as SGHNT and CDR2 as YENEEA. The CDR3 protein is CASSQRQGMNTEAFF.

V and J are TRBV5-5 and TRBJ2-1; TCRdb's D gene call, TRBD1, goes unchecked for lack of DNA. This CDR3 contains 14 residues. Germline CDR1 and CDR2: SGHKS and YYEKEE (reference sequence). CDR3 protein: CASSSGQLYNEQFF.

This chain connects TRBV12-3 or TRBV12-4 to TRBJ2-1. CDR3 length equals 14 residues. The CDR3 sequence is CASSSLRSGYEQFF.

This chain uses TRBV20-1 with TRBJ2-5; TCRdb indicates TRBD1, and absent DNA this call remains unverified. The CDR3 has 12 amino acids. Germline CDR1 reads DFQATT; CDR2 reads SNEGSKA (reference sequence). CDR3 amino acids: CSADRVVETQYF.

This chain joins TRBV12-3 or TRBV12-4 and TRBJ2-5. The CDR3 covers 11 residues. The CDR3 loop reads CASSYRETQYF.

The CDR3 sequence is CSARVGASTDTQYF. The chain joins TRBV20-1 to TRBJ2-3. Germline V gene lookup returns CDR1 DFQATT and CDR2 SNEGSKA (reference sequence). The length of the CDR3 is 14 residues.

The J gene is TRBJ2-1, the V gene TRBV30; TCRdb proposes TRBD1, but this gene call is untestable without DNA. This CDR3 spans 12 amino acids. CDR1 is GTSNPN and CDR2 is SVGIG in the germline V gene (reference sequence). CDR3 in amino acids: CAWSVRGTEQFF.

The chain has TRBV6-1 and TRBJ2-7; TCRdb's assignment of TRBD2 cannot be checked, as there is no DNA. The CDR3 length is 14 residues. Germline values: CDR1 MNHNS, CDR2 SASEGT. Here the CDR3 reads CASSGGLAGGEQYF.

The chain combines TRBV29-1 with TRBJ2-6; TCRdb lists TRBD1, though no DNA is available to test this call. The germline V gene has CDR1 SQVTM and CDR2 ANQGSEA. The CDR3 has 17 amino acids. The CDR3 spells CSVRSRGSDGGANVLTF.